Listed here are 3 T cell receptor beta chains from one sample, sequenced in a study of early T cells in non-severe SARS-CoV-2 infection. TCRdb re-derived calls from the 5' RACE reads in MiXCR, one entry per CDR3 protein. The repertoire consists of tens of thousands of distinct CDR3 sequences, with 13% to 15% occurring once and the leading ten covering about 3.7%. The material was whole blood, obtained at baseline. These receptors were taken from an adult who was a healthcare worker with PCR-confirmed SARS-CoV-2 infection or an uninfected control (not recorded which).

This clonotype was counted between two and nine times. The chain uses TRBV20-1 and TRBJ2-5; 7 bases match TRBD2. The V segment lost 6 bases and the J segment 3 bases; nucleotides outside the gene matches: 10. CDR1 DFQATT and CDR2 SNEGSKA come from the germline V gene (reference sequence). CDR3 length equals 14 residues. DNA of the CDR3: TGCAGTGCCACCCGGGGGAGCGGGAAAGAGACCCAGTACTTC. It yields the protein CSATRGSGKETQYF.

This clonotype was seen ten or more times. The chain links TRBV6-5 to TRBJ1-5; no definite D call. CDR3 size: 13 residues. V shed 2 bases and J shed 6 bases, with 8 bases lying between them. CDR1 and CDR2 (germline): MNHEY, SVGAGI. The CDR3 nucleotides are TGTGCCAGCAGTTACAAGGCTGCTCAGCCCCAGCATTTT. As protein: CASSYKAAQPQHF.

The J gene is TRBJ1-1, the V gene TRBV2; D remains unclear. CDR3 length: 11 residues. CDR1 and CDR2 (germline): SNHLY, FYNNEI. The V end lost 7 bases, the J end lost 10 bases, and 13 bases lay between the germline ends. The CDR3 bases are TGTGCCAGCACGGTTGGAGGGATAGCTTTCTTT. Translating gives CASTVGGIAFF.